This TCR beta chain was recorded in a study of OX40 agonist ivuxolimab in advanced cancers. Study in general: Every 2 weeks, patients received ivuxolimab intravenously, dosed at 0.01 to 10 mg/kg. A history of anti-PD-1, anti-PD-L1 or anti-CTLA-4 therapy was acceptable, and over 35% had some.

Repertoires were generated with immunoSEQ multiplex PCR, while TCRdb's copy carries only in-frame clones and drops some. The sample carries over 60,000 clones, roughly nine tenths recorded once. The sequences come from CD4+ or CD8+ T cells sorted from blood, collected in a trial of the OX40 agonist ivuxolimab. This sequence originates from an adult with an advanced solid tumor such as melanoma, head and neck, liver or kidney cancer.

CDR3 sequence: CASTPPGVAGPGELFF. In DNA, the CDR3 is TGCGCCAGCACCCCTCCCGGTGTAGCGGGACCCGGGGAGCTGTTTTTT. V usage is TRBV5-1 and J usage is TRBJ2-2; TRBD2 agrees at 8 bases. Per the germline V gene, CDR1 is SGHRS and CDR2 is YFSETQ. The trim removed 6 bases at V and 6 bases at J, leaving 13 bases unmatched. The CDR3 is 16 residues long.